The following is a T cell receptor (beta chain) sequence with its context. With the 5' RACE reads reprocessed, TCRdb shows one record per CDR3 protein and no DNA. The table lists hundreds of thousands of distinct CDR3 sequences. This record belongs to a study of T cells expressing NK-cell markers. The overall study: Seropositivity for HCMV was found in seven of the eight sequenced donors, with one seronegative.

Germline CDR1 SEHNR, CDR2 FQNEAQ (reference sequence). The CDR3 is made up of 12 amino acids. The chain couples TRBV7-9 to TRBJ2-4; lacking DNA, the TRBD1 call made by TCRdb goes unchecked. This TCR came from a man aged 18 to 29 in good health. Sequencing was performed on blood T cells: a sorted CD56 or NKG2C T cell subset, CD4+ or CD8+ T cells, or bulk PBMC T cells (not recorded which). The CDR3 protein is CATSGGEIIQYF.